A selection of T cell receptor beta chains follows, all from one sample in a study of B cell selection in AIRE deficiency. The repertoire was sequenced with immunoSEQ multiplex PCR; TCRdb's copy has only in-frame clones and lacks some. The repertoire holds some 25,000 clones, 80% to 95% seen once, with approximately 1.1% in the top ten. The specimen sequenced was CD4+CD25+ Tregs sorted from PBMCs. The receptors were sampled from a human donor in good health. CDR3s include the opening cysteine and the closing phenylalanine or tryptophan. A D gene is named only where the DNA matches it firmly. For some rows the clone size is stated as once, few or many, or as a class when expanded; others skip it.

clone size	D gene	V gene	J gene	CDR3 protein	CDR3 DNA
-	-	TRBV9	TRBJ1-2	CASSPADGGLRGYTF	TGTGCCAGCAGCCCCGCGGACGGGGGGCTAAGGGGCTACACCTTC
-	-	TRBV9	TRBJ1-6	CASSVAGGSHYNSPLHF	TGTGCCAGCAGCGTAGCGGGGGGCTCTCACTATAATTCACCCCTCCACTTT
-	-	TRBV7-5	TRBJ2-2	CARSLRGQVQTGELFF	TGTGCCAGAAGCTTAAGGGGACAGGTCCAGACCGGGGAGCTGTTTTTT
few	-	TRBV5-1	TRBJ1-2	CASSLGSNYGYTF	TGCGCCAGCAGCTTGGGGAGCAACTATGGCTACACCTTC
once	-	TRBV6-6	TRBJ2-2	CASSYRLTGTGELFF	TGTGCCAGCAGTTATCGCCTGACAGGCACCGGGGAGCTGTTTTTT
-	-	TRBV19	TRBJ1-2	CASSIDGRIYGYTF	TGTGCCAGTAGTATAGATGGGCGAATCTATGGCTACACCTTC
-	TRBD2	TRBV11-2	TRBJ2-1	CASSPLRTRGDEQFF	TGTGCCAGCAGCCCCCTAAGGACCCGGGGGGATGAGCAGTTCTTC
-	TRBD1	TRBV7-2	TRBJ1-2	CASSWDRVVDGYTF	TGTGCCAGCAGCTGGGACAGGGTCGTGGATGGCTACACCTTC
-	-	TRBV7-9	TRBJ1-2	CASSLEGLGYTF	TGTGCCAGCAGCTTAGAAGGGCTCGGCTACACCTTC
-	TRBD1	TRBV9	TRBJ2-7	CASSVGSTGTVGSDEQYF	TGTGCCAGCAGCGTAGGATCCACGGGGACAGTCGGGTCCGACGAGCAGTACTTC
-	-	TRBV5-1	TRBJ2-6	CASRVAGVGTGANVLTF	TGCGCCAGCAGGGTGGCAGGGGTTGGCACTGGGGCCAACGTCCTGACTTTC
-	TRBD2	TRBV5-4	TRBJ2-7	CASSPRPKTSGGTYEQYF	TGTGCCAGCAGCCCACGGCCTAAGACTAGCGGGGGAACCTACGAGCAGTACTTC
-	-	TRBV7-8	TRBJ1-5	CASSLENIRVNQPQHF	TGTGCCAGCAGCTTAGAAAACATCAGGGTCAATCAGCCCCAGCATTTT
-	TRBD1	TRBV5-6	TRBJ1-2	CASSLAGGRYGYTF	TGTGCCAGCAGCTTAGCAGGGGGCCGGTATGGCTACACCTTC
-	TRBD1	TRBV5-1	TRBJ2-7	CASSPGTVSYEQYF	TGCGCCAGCAGCCCCGGGACAGTATCGTACGAGCAGTACTTC
-	-	TRBV10-2	TRBJ1-6	CASRVFTSYNSPLHF	TGCGCCAGCAGGGTTTTTACCTCCTATAATTCACCCCTCCACTTT
-	-	TRBV7-2	TRBJ1-1	CASSLGQSMNTEAFF	TGTGCCAGCAGCCTAGGACAGTCCATGAACACTGAAGCTTTCTTT
-	-	TRBV7-2	TRBJ2-1	CASSPAENEQFF	TGTGCCAGCAGCCCCGCCGAGAATGAGCAGTTCTTC
once	TRBD1	TRBV19	TRBJ1-6	CASSPNPRGPGDSNSPLHF	TGTGCCAGTAGCCCCAATCCCCGGGGGCCTGGGGACAGTAATTCACCCCTCCACTTT
-	-	TRBV6-5	TRBJ1-6	CASSYSNGSPLHF	TGTGCCAGCAGTTACTCGAATGGGTCACCCCTCCACTTT
-	TRBD1	TRBV5-1	TRBJ2-7	CASRETGASYEQYF	TGCGCCAGCAGGGAGACAGGGGCCTCCTACGAGCAGTACTTC
-	-	TRBV5-3	TRBJ1-2	CARRLAPAIFYGYTF	TGTGCCAGAAGATTGGCCCCGGCGATATTTTATGGCTACACCTTC
-	TRBD2	TRBV6-1	TRBJ2-3	CASSESELAGGASTDTQYF	TGTGCCAGCAGTGAATCGGAACTAGCGGGGGGCGCTAGCACAGATACGCAGTATTTT
-	-	TRBV4-3	TRBJ1-1	CASSQDWDTLSEAFF	TGCGCCAGCAGCCAAGATTGGGACACCCTTTCTGAAGCTTTCTTT
-	TRBD2	TRBV5-6	TRBJ2-3	CASSLAGGATDTQYF	TGTGCCAGCAGCTTGGCGGGGGGAGCCACAGATACGCAGTATTTT
-	-	TRBV5-1	TRBJ1-5	CASSLEGRGPQHF	TGCGCCAGCAGCTTGGAGGGGCGGGGACCCCAGCATTTT
once	-	TRBV6-5	TRBJ1-1	CASSLGVNTEAFF	TGTGCCAGCAGTCTTGGGGTGAACACTGAAGCTTTCTTT
-	-	TRBV5-1	TRBJ1-1	CASSFGMLGTEAFF	TGCGCCAGCAGCTTCGGGATGTTGGGAACTGAAGCTTTCTTT
-	-	TRBV28	TRBJ1-1	CASSLFGGALNTEAFF	TGTGCCAGCAGTTTATTCGGCGGGGCTTTGAACACTGAAGCTTTCTTT
-	TRBD1	TRBV9	TRBJ1-2	CASRRQTGQGGGYTF	TGTGCCAGCAGGCGTCAAACAGGACAGGGGGGCGGCTACACCTTC
-	TRBD2	TRBV18	TRBJ2-7	CASSSTAGGQTYEQYF	TGTGCCAGCTCATCAACAGCGGGGGGCCAAACCTACGAGCAGTACTTC
-	-	TRBV6-5	TRBJ1-2	CASSPTGWSGYTF	TGTGCCAGCAGTCCCACGGGATGGTCCGGCTACACCTTC
-	-	TRBV10-3	TRBJ2-7	CAIDRVVRGEQYF	TGTGCCATCGATCGAGTCGTCCGGGGCGAGCAGTACTTC
-	-	TRBV28	TRBJ2-3	CASIESDLGTDTQYF	TGTGCCAGCATAGAGTCGGACTTGGGCACAGATACGCAGTATTTT
-	TRBD2	TRBV6-5	TRBJ2-1	CASSYRRLAGYNEQFF	TGTGCCAGCAGTTACCGTCGACTAGCGGGGTACAATGAGCAGTTCTTC
-	TRBD2	TRBV18	TRBJ2-7	CASRGTSGDEQYF	TGTGCCAGCCGGGGGACTAGCGGGGACGAGCAGTACTTC
-	-	TRBV28	TRBJ1-5	CASSRQLLSGPQHF	TGTGCCAGCAGCAGACAGCTTCTATCAGGCCCCCAGCATTTT
-	-	TRBV27	TRBJ2-2	CASSSFGAGIYPGELFF	TGTGCCAGCAGCTCGTTTGGGGCAGGGATATATCCCGGGGAGCTGTTTTTT
-	-	TRBV19	TRBJ1-2	CASAPRVGANYGYTF	TGTGCCAGTGCCCCCCGGGTGGGAGCTAACTATGGCTACACCTTC
few	TRBD2	TRBV28	TRBJ2-7	CASARDSGGYEQYF	TGTGCCAGTGCCCGGGATAGCGGGGGCTACGAGCAGTACTTC
-	TRBD1	TRBV5-1	TRBJ1-6	CASSYRGQDNSPLHF	TGCGCCAGCAGCTACAGGGGGCAGGATAATTCACCCCTCCACTTT
-	-	TRBV11-2	TRBJ2-1	CASSLVRRDNEQFF	TGTGCCAGCAGCTTAGTCAGGAGGGACAATGAGCAGTTCTTC
-	-	TRBV7-7	TRBJ2-5	CASSLGSGRKETQYF	TGTGCCAGCAGCTTAGGTTCCGGGCGAAAAGAGACCCAGTACTTC
-	-	TRBV2	TRBJ1-2	CASSSEQGTRYGYTF	TGTGCCAGCAGTTCAGAACAGGGCACACGGTATGGCTACACCTTC
-	TRBD1	TRBV5-4	TRBJ2-2	CASSLGGTGDTGELFF	TGTGCCAGCAGCTTGGGGGGGACAGGTGACACCGGGGAGCTGTTTTTT
-	-	TRBV6-1	TRBJ2-7	CASKKTDSYEQYF	TGTGCCAGCAAAAAAACAGATTCCTACGAGCAGTACTTC
-	-	TRBV28	TRBJ1-5	CASRSGGYSNQPQHF	TGTGCCAGCAGAAGCGGGGGTTATAGCAATCAGCCCCAGCATTTT
-	TRBD1	TRBV7-9	TRBJ2-5	CASSFTTGGQETQYF	TGTGCCAGCAGCTTTACGACAGGGGGCCAAGAGACCCAGTACTTC
-	-	TRBV5-6	TRBJ1-6	CASSDGLQNSPLHF	TGTGCCAGCAGCGATGGACTGCAAAATTCACCCCTCCACTTT
-	-	TRBV10-2	TRBJ1-1	CASSEGGGLNTEAFF	TGCGCCAGCAGTGAAGGGGGGGGTCTGAACACTGAAGCTTTCTTT
-	-	TRBV7-6	TRBJ2-5	CASSLGPGYFETQYF	TGTGCCAGCAGCTTAGGCCCGGGATACTTTGAGACCCAGTACTTC
once	-	TRBV5-1	TRBJ2-3	CASSLYGSDTQYF	TGCGCCAGCAGCTTGTACGGGTCAGATACGCAGTATTTT
-	-	TRBV6-6	TRBJ1-2	CASSYGSGVGFGYTF	TGTGCCAGCAGTTACGGGTCCGGAGTCGGCTTTGGCTACACCTTC
-	TRBD2	TRBV4-3	TRBJ2-5	CASKSVPRRQRGGEETQYF	TGCGCCAGCAAATCGGTCCCCCGAAGACAGCGGGGGGGGGAAGAGACCCAGTACTTC